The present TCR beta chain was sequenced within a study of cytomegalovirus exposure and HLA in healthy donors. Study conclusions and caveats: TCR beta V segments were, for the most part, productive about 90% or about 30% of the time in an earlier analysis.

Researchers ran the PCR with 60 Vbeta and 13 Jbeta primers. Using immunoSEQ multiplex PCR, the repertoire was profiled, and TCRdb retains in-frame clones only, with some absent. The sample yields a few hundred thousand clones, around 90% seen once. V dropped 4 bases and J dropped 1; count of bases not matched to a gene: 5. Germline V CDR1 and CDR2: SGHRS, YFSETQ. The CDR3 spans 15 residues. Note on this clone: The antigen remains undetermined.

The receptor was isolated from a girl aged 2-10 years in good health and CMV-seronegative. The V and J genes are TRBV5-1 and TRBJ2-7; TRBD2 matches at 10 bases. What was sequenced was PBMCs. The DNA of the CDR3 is TGCGCCAGCAGCCTTAGCGGGGGGATGTCCTACGAGCAGTACTTC. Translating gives CASSLSGGMSYEQYF.